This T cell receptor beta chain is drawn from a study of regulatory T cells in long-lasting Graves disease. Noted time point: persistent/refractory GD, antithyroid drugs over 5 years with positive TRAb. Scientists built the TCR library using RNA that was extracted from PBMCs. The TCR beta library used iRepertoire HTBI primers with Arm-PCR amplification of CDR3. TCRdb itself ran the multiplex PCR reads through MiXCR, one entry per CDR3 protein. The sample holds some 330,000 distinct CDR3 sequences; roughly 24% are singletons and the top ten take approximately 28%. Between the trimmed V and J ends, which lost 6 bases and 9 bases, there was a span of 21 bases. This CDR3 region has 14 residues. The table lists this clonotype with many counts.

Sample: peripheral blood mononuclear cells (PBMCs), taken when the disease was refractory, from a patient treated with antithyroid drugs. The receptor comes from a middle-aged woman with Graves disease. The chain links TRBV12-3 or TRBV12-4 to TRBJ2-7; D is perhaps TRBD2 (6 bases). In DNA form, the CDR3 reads TGTGCCAGCAGGCAGGACTATACTACGAGCGGGCAGTACTTC. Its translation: CASRQDYTTSGQYF.